This passage covers 26 T cell receptor beta chains from one sample sequenced in a study of blood T cells in healthy people across ages (dated by TCRdb to 2013 to 2016). The library was produced with 5' RACE. The run used an Illumina HiSeq 2500. The second PCR ran for about 7 to 11 cycles and used a J-beta primer mix along with a sample-barcoded 5' primer. TCRdb trimmed public reads at Q25 via fastp, called clones via MiXCR and kept in-frame beta chains. Each CDR3 protein appears once, grouped with its most common genes and DNA. The sample includes more than 650,000 distinct CDR3 sequences, with 50% to 65% observed a single time. Roughly 37% of the sample comes from the top ten. Sequencing was performed on blood. Receptor source: a man at least 80 years old in good health.

This chain joins TRBV20-1 and TRBJ2-1; 10 bases are shared with TRBD1. The CDR3 loop spans 13 amino acids. Germline loops: CDR1 DFQATT, CDR2 SNEGSKA (reference sequence). The ends lost 6 bases at V and 13 bases at J; junction bases unmatched: 12. The CDR3 region has the DNA TGCAGTGCCCCGGACAGGGGGAAAGAGACCCAGTTCTTC. Encoded protein: CSAPDRGKETQFF.

This clonotype has only a few counts. This chain uses TRBV28 with TRBJ2-4, with 10 bases aligning to TRBD1. V shed 8 bases and J 0 bases; nucleotides not matched to a gene: 10. Looked up from germline, CDR1 is MDHEN and CDR2 is SYDVKM. The CDR3 covers 17 residues. This CDR3 is CASQGGQGNVAKNIQYF. CDR3 nucleotide sequence: TGTGCCAGCCAAGGGGGACAGGGGAATGTAGCCAAAAACATTCAGTACTTC.

The chain recombines TRBV7-2 with TRBJ2-2, with D possibly being TRBD1 (6 bases). Trimming removed 5 bases at V and 8 bases at J, with 18 bases between. Germline V gene sequence: CDR1 SGHTA, CDR2 FQGNSA. The CDR3 spans 15 residues. CDR3 in DNA: TGTGCCAGCAGCCAAGGGGGAGTCGGGGCTGGGGAGCTGTTTTTT. As protein: CASSQGGVGAGELFF.

This clonotype came up many times. V usage is TRBV7-8 and J usage is TRBJ2-5; D gene ambiguous. Germline V lookup: CDR1 SGHVS, CDR2 FQNEAQ. The ends were cut back, 5 bases at V and 1 base at J, with 11 bases in the middle. There are 14 residues in the CDR3. CDR3 DNA sequence: TGTGCCAGCAGCCCCGAGCTTCTCCAAGAGACCCAGTACTTC. It codes for CASSPELLQETQYF.

V and J are TRBV6-6 and TRBJ1-2; D call uncertain. In germline, CDR1 is MNHNY, CDR2 SVGAGI (reference sequence). The CDR3 has 14 residues. V was clipped by 9 bases and J by 0 bases, with 14 bases between them. Written as DNA, the CDR3 is TGTGCCAGTAGCCAACAGCAGACTAACTATGGCTACACCTTC. This codes for CASSQQQTNYGYTF.

The chain uses TRBV4-1 and TRBJ1-4; no clear D. This CDR3 spans 15 amino acids. Between the trimmed V and J ends, which lost 0 bases and 8 bases, there was a span of 13 bases. Per the germline V gene, CDR1 is MGHRA and CDR2 is YSYEKL. The DNA of the CDR3 is TGCGCCAGCAGCCAAGATTGGCCTGTCGGGGAAAAACTGTTTTTT. It codes for CASSQDWPVGEKLFF.

V and J are TRBV10-3 and TRBJ2-1; D may be TRBD2 (6 bases). The V gene's germline CDR1 is ENHRY and CDR2 SYGVKD. This CDR3 region has 14 residues. Trimming removed 11 bases from V and 4 bases from J, with 18 bases in between. DNA for the CDR3: TGTGCCGCTACCGGGACTGGCGAATACAATGAGCAGTTCTTC. Protein sequence: CAATGTGEYNEQFF.

J is TRBJ2-1 and V is TRBV7-6; 10 bases are shared with TRBD2. There are 15 residues in the CDR3. Germline assignment: CDR1 SGHVS and CDR2 FNYEAQ. Trimming removed 0 bases from V and 8 bases from J; junction bases left unmatched: 4. DNA of the CDR3: TGTGCCAGCAGCTTAGCCTGGAGCGGGAGGGATGAGCAGTTCTTC. Protein sequence: CASSLAWSGRDEQFF.

This chain connects TRBV28 to TRBJ2-7; 11 bases align to TRBD2. V lost 2 bases to trimming and J lost 7 bases; unmatched junction nucleotides: 7. This CDR3 is 15 amino acids long. Germline CDR1 MDHEN, CDR2 SYDVKM. This chain's CDR3 is CASSLTGLAVGEQYF. The CDR3 DNA follows: TGTGCCAGCAGTTTAACGGGACTAGCGGTAGGGGAGCAGTACTTC.

The V gene is TRBV7-2, the J gene TRBJ2-3; TRBD1 or TRBD2 may be the D gene (5 bases each). There are 13 residues in the CDR3. The V end lost 5 bases, the J end lost 2 bases, and 8 bases lay between the germline ends. Germline lookup yields CDR1 SGHTA and CDR2 FQGNSA. CDR3 nucleotides: TGTGCCAGCAGCCGGGACCACACAGATACGCAGTATTTT. Amino acids: CASSRDHTDTQYF.

This clonotype was detected once. This sequence joins TRBV7-2 and TRBJ2-3; the D is unclear. The CDR3 consists of 14 residues. Germline CDR1 reads SGHTA; CDR2 reads FQGNSA. V lost 7 bases to trimming and J lost 5 bases, with 16 bases between them. CDR3 bases: TGTGCCAGCAACCCGAGGCGAGATAGAGATACGCAGTATTTT. Protein product: CASNPRRDRDTQYF.

The chain couples TRBV5-1 to TRBJ2-1; 16 bases match TRBD2. Germline assignment: CDR1 SGHRS and CDR2 YFSETQ. Germline trimming cut 3 bases from V and 4 bases from J; bases unmatched to any gene: 4. CDR3 length: 17 amino acids. The DNA for the CDR3 is TGCGCCAGCAGCTCGGGACTAGCGGGAGGGTCGTACAATGAGCAGTTCTTC. Protein product: CASSSGLAGGSYNEQFF.

At least ten counts were recorded for this clonotype. The chain uses TRBV29-1 and TRBJ2-5, with TRBD1 identical over 8 bases. The V gene's germline CDR1 is SQVTM and CDR2 ANQGSEA. V dropped 0 bases and J dropped 4; count of bases not matched to a gene: 10. The CDR3 runs to 16 residues. The CDR3 DNA reads TGCAGCGTTGAAGATCTGGTTTGGACAGGGTTAGAGACCCAGTACTTC. Translating gives CSVEDLVWTGLETQYF.

This chain uses TRBV28 with TRBJ2-7; D is perhaps TRBD2 (6 bases). CDR1 is MDHEN and CDR2 is SYDVKM in the germline V gene. Between the trimmed V and J ends, which lost 3 bases and 7 bases, there was a span of 13 bases. The CDR3 runs to 13 residues. The CDR3 region has the DNA TGTGCCAGCAGTTTCCGACTAGGCAATGAGCAGTACTTC. Amino acids: CASSFRLGNEQYF.

The V call is TRBV21-1, the J call TRBJ2-5; TRBD1 was called by the table and not checked on the DNA. TRBV21-1 is listed as a pseudogene. The CDR3 is made up of 16 amino acids. This CDR3 is CASSFRRRRHRETQYF. Written as DNA, the CDR3 is TGTGCCAGCAGCTTTCGGAGGAGGCGCCATAGGGAGACCCAGTACTTC.

The chain joins TRBV2 to TRBJ1-5; D is possibly TRBD1 (6 bases). The CDR3 sequence is 14 residues long. The V and J ends lost 8 bases and 4 bases respectively, with 15 bases between them. In germline, CDR1 is SNHLY, CDR2 FYNNEI. In DNA form, the CDR3 reads TGTGCCAGCGGGGAACAGGGAGGGAATCAGCCCCAGCATTTT. This encodes CASGEQGGNQPQHF.

The rearrangement uses TRBV24-1 and TRBJ2-5; 8 bases match TRBD1. The CDR3 sequence is 16 residues long. In germline, CDR1 is KGHDR, CDR2 SFDVKD. Germline trimming cut 4 bases from V and 3 bases from J; bases unmatched to any gene: 9. The CDR3 DNA follows: TGTGCCACCAGTGACGTCCCTGGACAGGGAAAAGAGACCCAGTACTTC. It translates to CATSDVPGQGKETQYF.

The chain combines TRBV21-1 with TRBJ2-1; TRBD2 was called by the table and not checked on the DNA. TRBV21-1 is a documented pseudogene. The CDR3 runs 17 residues. CDR3 in amino acids: CASSPRPSVAGDNEQFF. The CDR3 DNA is TGTGCCAGCAGCCCCCGGCCCTCGGTAGCGGGGGACAATGAGCAGTTCTTC.

The chain recombines TRBV12-3 or TRBV12-4 with TRBJ2-1; TRBD2 matches at 9 bases. The trim removed 6 bases at V and 6 bases at J, leaving 12 bases unmatched. The CDR3 runs to 16 residues. As DNA, the CDR3 is TGTGCCAGCAGGACCGGGAGTAGCGGGAGCACCAATGAGCAGTTCTTC. Translated: CASRTGSSGSTNEQFF.

This chain joins TRBV6-1 and TRBJ2-1, with 8 bases that match TRBD2. The ends lost 6 bases at V and 9 bases at J; junction bases unmatched: 4. The CDR3 covers 12 residues. Germline values: CDR1 MNHNS, CDR2 SASEGT. CDR3 DNA sequence: TGTGCCAGCAGGAAAACTAGCGGTGAGCAGTTCTTC. Translation gives CASRKTSGEQFF.

This clonotype was seen more than once but under ten times. CDR3 region: CASSPGTSATNEKLFF. The DNA of the CDR3 is TGTGCCAGCAGCCCCGGGACCTCGGCAACTAATGAAAAACTGTTTTTT. The chain joins TRBV5-5 to TRBJ1-4, with D maybe TRBD1 (5 bases). V was pared by 4 bases and J by 0 bases, with 13 bases between. CDR3 length: 16 residues. In germline, CDR1 is SGHKS, CDR2 YYEKEE (reference sequence).

The gene calls are TRBV9 and TRBJ2-7; D call uncertain. V lost 4 bases and J lost 0, with 14 bases in between. This CDR3 is built from 15 residues. The germline V gene encodes CDR1 SGDLS and CDR2 YYNGEE. Written as DNA, the CDR3 is TGTGCCAGCAGCCCTAGGGTTCAATGCTCCTACGAGCAGTACTTC. Its protein is CASSPRVQCSYEQYF.

The rearrangement uses TRBV5-1 and TRBJ2-5; no clear D. V dropped 4 bases and J dropped 5 bases, with 18 bases sitting between them. The CDR3 is 15 residues long. Germline V gene data show CDR1 as SGHRS and CDR2 as YFSETQ. The CDR3 loop reads CASSPRLEAGETQYF. The DNA of the CDR3 is TGCGCCAGCAGCCCTCGACTTGAGGCTGGGGAGACCCAGTACTTC.

The V gene is TRBV5-1, the J gene TRBJ2-7; D not certain. V dropped 0 bases and J dropped 7 bases, with 11 bases sitting between them. The CDR3 has 13 amino acids. CDR1 and CDR2 (germline): SGHRS, YFSETQ. The CDR3, as DNA: TGCGCCAGCAGCTTGGAGGCACCAAAGGAGCAGTACTTC. Residues: CASSLEAPKEQYF.

The chain employs TRBV6-5 and TRBJ2-4; 8 positions agree with TRBD2. V lost 2 bases and J lost 9; bases outside the gene matches: 9. CDR3 length: 15 residues. The germline CDR1 and CDR2 sequences are MNHEY and SVGAGI. This CDR3 reads CASSYRGSGTSIQYF. The CDR3 bases are TGTGCCAGCAGTTACCGAGGTAGCGGGACTTCCATTCAGTACTTC.

This clonotype has more than one count but fewer than ten. V gene TRBV4-2 combines with J gene TRBJ1-2; 10 nucleotides line up with TRBD1. CDR1 is LGHNA and CDR2 is YNFKEQ in the germline V gene. The ends lost 0 bases at V and 8 bases at J; junction bases unmatched: 6. CDR3 size: 15 residues. The CDR3 here is CASSQDRGTGEGYTF. In DNA, the CDR3 is TGTGCCAGCAGCCAAGATCGGGGGACAGGGGAAGGCTACACCTTC.